The 3 T cell receptor beta chains listed next were all sequenced from one sample in a study of blood T cell repertoires in COVID-19. Sequenced by immunoSEQ multiplex PCR; TCRdb stores in-frame clones only, minus some. This sample has 290,000 or so clones; roughly 87% occur once, and the top ten carry 2% to 3%. The sample was peripheral blood. Receptors originate from a man aged 18 to 29 with active or convalescent COVID-19.

V is TRBV7-9 and J is TRBJ1-1; no clear D gene. The CDR3 totals 10 residues. CDR1 and CDR2 from the germline V gene are SEHNR and FQNEAQ (reference sequence). V lost 7 bases and J lost 8, with 8 bases in between. DNA for the CDR3: TGTGCCAGCACATCCACAGAAGCTTTCTTT. Translated: CASTSTEAFF.

The gene calls are TRBV27 and TRBJ1-6; D unclear. This CDR3 is built from 18 residues. With 5 bases removed from V and 0 bases from J, the gap between germline ends came to 17 bases. The germline CDR1 and CDR2 sequences are MNHEY and SMNVEV (reference sequence). The CDR3 nucleotides are TGTGCCAGCAGTACCGGGAAGAAAAGGAGCTCCTATAATTCACCCCTCCACTTT. Its translation is CASSTGKKRSSYNSPLHF.

This chain uses TRBV3-1 (or the pseudogene TRBV3-2) with TRBJ2-1; TRBD1 agrees at 7 bases. The V gene's germline CDR1 is LGHDT and CDR2 YNNKEL (reference sequence). The CDR3 runs to 15 residues. Trimming removed 4 bases from V and 3 bases from J; junction bases left unmatched: 6. As DNA, the CDR3 is TGTGCCAGCAGCCCTCGGACAGGTTTCTACAATGAGCAGTTCTTC. It yields the protein CASSPRTGFYNEQFF.